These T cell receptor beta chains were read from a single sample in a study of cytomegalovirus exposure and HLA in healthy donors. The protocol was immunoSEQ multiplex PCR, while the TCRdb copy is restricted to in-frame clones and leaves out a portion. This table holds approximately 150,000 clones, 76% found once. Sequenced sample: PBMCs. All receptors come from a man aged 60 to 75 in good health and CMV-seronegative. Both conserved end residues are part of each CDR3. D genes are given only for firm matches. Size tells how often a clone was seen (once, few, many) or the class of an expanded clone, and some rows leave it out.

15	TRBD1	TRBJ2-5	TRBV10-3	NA	TGTGCCACCGTTAGGACAGGGGGCGGAGGGGAGACCCAGTACTTC	CATVRTGGGGETQYF
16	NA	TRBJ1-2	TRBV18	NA	TGTGCCAGCTCACGAAATTTGGGAGAAGACTGGTGGGGCTACACCTTC	CASSRNLGEDWWGYTF
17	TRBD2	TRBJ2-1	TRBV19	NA	TGTGCCAGTAGTATTCCCTCTAGCGGACCTTCTTACAATGAGCAGTTCTTC	CASSIPSSGPSYNEQFF
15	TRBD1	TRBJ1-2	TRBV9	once	TGTGCCAGCAGCGACACAGGGGGCGGACGTCACGGCTACACCTTC	CASSDTGGGRHGYTF
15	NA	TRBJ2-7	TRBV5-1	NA	TGCGCCAGCAGCTTTGACAGGCAAGGGTGGTACGAGCAGTACTTC	CASSFDRQGWYEQYF
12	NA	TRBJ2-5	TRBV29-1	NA	TGCAGCGTTGAAGGAGGCGAAGAGACCCAGTACTTC	CSVEGGEETQYF
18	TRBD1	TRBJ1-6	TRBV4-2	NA	TGTGCCAGCAGCCAAGAAGGTACCGGGACAGGGAATAATTCACCCCTCCACTTT	CASSQEGTGTGNNSPLHF
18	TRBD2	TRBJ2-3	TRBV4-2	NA	TGTGCCAGCAGCCAAGACGGGCTAGCGGGAGGGAACACAGATACGCAGTATTTT	CASSQDGLAGGNTDTQYF
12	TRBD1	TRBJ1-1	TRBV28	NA	TGTGCCAGCAGACAACAGGGGACTGAAGCTTTCTTT	CASRQQGTEAFF
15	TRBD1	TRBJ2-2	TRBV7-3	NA	TGTGCCAGCAGCCCTACCCGACAGGGCACCGGGGAGCTGTTTTTT	CASSPTRQGTGELFF
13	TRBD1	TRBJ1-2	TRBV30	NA	TGTGCCTTGATCAGGGGGAGTTGGTATGGCTACACCTTC	CALIRGSWYGYTF
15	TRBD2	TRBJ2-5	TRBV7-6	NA	TGTGCCAGCAGAACTAGCGGGGGGGCTGGAGAGACCCAGTACTTC	CASRTSGGAGETQYF
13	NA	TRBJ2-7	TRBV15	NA	TGTGCCACCAGCACCCGACAGTCCTACGAGCAGTACTTC	CATSTRQSYEQYF
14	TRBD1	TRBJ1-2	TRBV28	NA	TGTGCCAGCCTGAAGGGACAGGGGGCTTATGGCTACACCTTC	CASLKGQGAYGYTF
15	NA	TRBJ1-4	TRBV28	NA	TGTGCCAGCAGTGCTCAACGAGGTGAAAATGAAAAACTGTTTTTT	CASSAQRGENEKLFF
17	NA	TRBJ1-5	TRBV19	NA	TGTGCCAGTAGCCTAACAGGCCTCCCTTATAGCAATCAGCCCCAGCATTTT	CASSLTGLPYSNQPQHF
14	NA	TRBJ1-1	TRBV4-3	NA	TGCGCTAGCAGCCAAAATAACAGGGCTCCTGAAGCTTTCTTT	CASSQNNRAPEAFF
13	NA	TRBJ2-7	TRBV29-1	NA	TGCAGCGTTGTCCGGGATAACTCCTACGAGCAGTACTTC	CSVVRDNSYEQYF
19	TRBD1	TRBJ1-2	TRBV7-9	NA	TGTGCCAGCACCCCTCCAACCGGGACAGGGGGCCTTAAGGACTATGGCTACACCTTC	CASTPPTGTGGLKDYGYTF
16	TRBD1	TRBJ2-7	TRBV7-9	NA	TGTTCCAGCAGCCCCCAACCTGCGACAGGGGACCACGAGCAGTACTTC	CSSSPQPATGDHEQYF
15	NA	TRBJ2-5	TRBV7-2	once	TGTGCCAGCAGCTCATCAGGGTACTACGGGGAGACCCAGTACTTC	CASSSSGYYGETQYF
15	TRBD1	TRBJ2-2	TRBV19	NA	TGTGCCAGTAGGGGTGTAGGGGGCGACACCGGGGAGCTGTTTTTT	CASRGVGGDTGELFF